Described below is a single T cell receptor (beta chain) sequence and its context. It lacks a known antigen. No much larger clonotype is one base removed from it; base qualities were not supplied. This sample is drawn from a study of a mutant IDH1 vaccine in newly diagnosed glioma (dated by TCRdb to 2020 to 2023). Describing the broader study: Vaccination was initiated 4-6 weeks after radiotherapy alone, or concurrently with temozolomide cycles in the chemotherapy-containing groups. Of the 32 patients who were treated, around 60% were male and roughly 38% were female, and the mean age was approximately 40 years. Six visits were used for peripheral blood collection: V03 (baseline), V05, V07, V10, V12 and V13. Prior to enrollment, standard therapy consisting of radiotherapy alone, temozolomide alone, or radiochemotherapy with temozolomide had been administered to patients, with the combination being received by most patients. The week-35 safety follow-up was designated visit V12, and the week-47 end of study was designated visit V13. For exploratory analyses, around 26 treated patients had longitudinal TCRB deep sequencing done wherever samples were available. Paper-wide results and their limitations: Immune responses induced by the vaccine were seen in roughly 92% of patients across multiple MHC alleles. Pseudoprogression seemed to be unrelated to changes in the top peripheral T cell clonotypes found by TCRB sequencing. Availability determined which PBMC samples were chosen for TCRB deep sequencing. According to the authors, sample limitations meant that analyses of patient blood samples could not be reproduced.

The time point tag for this specimen amounts to: week 35, safety follow-up. Each vaccine dose, consisting of 300 ug of a 20-mer mutant IDH1 peptide in Montanide, was administered subcutaneously with topical imiquimod. Across visits V03 through V10, patients got a total of eight vaccinations, given in weeks 1, 3, 5, 7, 11, 15, 19 and 23. The donors had newly diagnosed IDH1-mutant astrocytomas of WHO grade 3 or 4 that showed loss of nuclear ATRX. The samples were drawn from NOA16, a multicentre, single-arm, open-label phase I trial in Germany that tested a mutant IDH1 peptide vaccine in humans for the first time. Genomic DNA for TCRB sequencing was extracted from EDTA blood using the DNeasy Blood and Tissue Kit. The library came from the immunoSEQ multiplex PCR assay. The hsTCRB Kit was used according to the manufacturer's protocol to amplify rearranged TCR beta chain sequences. TCRB libraries were sequenced on an Illumina MiSeq. In the authors' own workflow: The proprietary platform of the kit vendor was used for demultiplexing, trimming and gene mapping. In its TCRdb copy, this immuneACCESS table keeps in-frame sequences only and misses some clones. Where compared with another copy, unresolved V genes explain less than half of these, and the others have no known cause. Clone size and V and J calls were adopted from that table, with D and trimming inferred from the DNA. Across this sample there are 35,000 to 55,000 clones, with around 86% seen only once. The leading ten clones occupy 4.5% to 5.5% of the sample.

CDR1 is given as ENHRY and CDR2 as SYGVKD, both from the germline V gene. V and J lose 10 bases and 1 base, and a span of 15 bases separates them. Counted from cysteine to phenylalanine, this CDR3 has 14 amino acids. CDR3 DNA is the only sequence kept; it has 42 bases, read in frame from the first base. This chain is built from TRBV10-3 and TRBJ2-3, with the D gene call left open. This clonotype was obtained from a woman between 40 and 55 years old with glioma. Some clones in this sample may be carry-over from other donors' samples. The source material was PBMCs, sampled from a glioma patient whose treatment included an IDH1 peptide vaccine. The CDR3 region has the sequence CATKPTAGTDTQYF. The DNA sequence is TGTGCCACCAAACCTACGGCGGGCACAGATACGCAGTATTTT.